The 27 T cell receptor beta chains listed next were all sequenced from one sample in a study of CD8+ T cells in alopecia areata. Treatment here: oral pan-JAK inhibitor, 5-10 mg twice daily. cDNA reverse transcribed from extracted RNA served as the sequencing template. Libraries were prepared by immunoSEQ multiplex PCR; TCRdb keeps only in-frame clonotypes and omits some of them. The sample holds around 150,000 clones, less than 70% seen once. Sequencing was performed on CD4+ T cells sorted from blood, taken at week 24, from a patient treated with tofacitinib. The receptor source for this set is a human donor with alopecia areata.

The J gene is TRBJ2-7, the V gene TRBV29-1, with no clear D. CDR3 length: 11 amino acids. V was pared by 3 bases and J by 3 bases, with 6 bases between. Germline V gene data show CDR1 as SQVTM and CDR2 as ANQGSEA. CDR3 bases: TGCAGCGTTGATGACCACTACGAGCAGTACTTC. It is translated as CSVDDHYEQYF.

The CDR3 DNA reads as TGTGCCTGGAGTACTCAGGGGCGCCAGACCTACGAGCAGTACTTC. Residues: CAWSTQGRQTYEQYF. This chain links TRBV30 with TRBJ2-7; a possible D gene is TRBD1 (6 bases). Germline V lookup: CDR1 GTSNPN, CDR2 SVGIG (reference sequence). This CDR3 contains 15 residues. With 2 bases removed from V and 2 bases from J, the gap between germline ends came to 16 bases.

The chain has TRBV4-1 and TRBJ2-7; D is ambiguous. The V gene lost 4 bases and the J gene lost 4 bases, with 8 bases spanning the gap. The CDR3 extends over 12 amino acids. Germline V CDR1 and CDR2: MGHRA, YSYEKL. CDR3 sequence reads: CASSLTGYEQYF. In DNA, the CDR3 is TGCGCCAGCAGCCTTACCGGGTACGAGCAGTACTTC.

The chain recombines TRBV7-2 with TRBJ1-2; TRBD1 aligns across 7 bases. Germline CDR1 reads SGHTA; CDR2 reads FQGNSA. The V and J ends lost 5 bases and 13 bases, in that order; junction bases with no gene match: 7. The CDR3 extends over 11 amino acids. Here the CDR3 DNA reads TGTGCCAGCAGCCCAGGGACAGTACCCACCTTC. Translating gives CASSPGTVPTF. Together with reference TRBV7-2 and TRBJ1-2, the CDR3 gives the full variable domain: GAGVSQSPSNKVTEKGKDVELRCDPISGHTALYWYRQSLGQGLEFLIYFQGNSAPDKSGLPSDRFSAERTGGSVSTLTIQRTQQEDSAVYLCASSPGTVPTFGSGTRLTVV.

The V call is TRBV30, the J call TRBJ1-2; D uncertain. Germline V CDR1 and CDR2: GTSNPN, SVGIG (reference sequence). CDR3 length equals 13 residues. V lost 2 bases and J 0 bases, leaving 7 bases between the germline ends. Written as DNA, the CDR3 is TGTGCCTGGAGTTACGGGACTAACTATGGCTACACCTTC. Its translation is CAWSYGTNYGYTF.

This clone was counted ten times or more. This chain connects TRBV15 to TRBJ1-1, with D hard to call. The CDR3 contains 12 residues. Between the trimmed V and J ends, which lost 0 bases and 8 bases, there was a span of 7 bases. CDR1 LNHNV and CDR2 YYDKDF come from the germline V gene (reference sequence). The CDR3 DNA sequence: TGTGCCACCAGCAGAGATCAGACAGAAGCTTTCTTT. Protein: CATSRDQTEAFF.

This clone occurred a few times. The DNA of the CDR3 is TGTGCCAGCAGGATAGCGGGGGGGAGGACAGATACGCAGTATTTT. This codes for CASRIAGGRTDTQYF. The J gene is TRBJ2-3, the V gene TRBV6-5; TRBD2 agrees at 11 bases. Germline CDR1 is MNHEY and CDR2 is SVGAGI. Trimming cost V 6 bases and J 3 bases; bases outside gene matches: 5. This CDR3 has 15 residues.

The DNA of the CDR3 is TGTGCCACCAGCACTGTTCTTAACACTGAAGCTTTCTTT. The encoded protein is CATSTVLNTEAFF. The chain combines TRBV15 with TRBJ1-1; no firm D call. CDR3 length equals 13 residues. V lost 4 bases and J 2 bases, leaving 8 bases between the germline ends. Germline lookup yields CDR1 LNHNV and CDR2 YYDKDF (reference sequence).

The rearrangement uses TRBV19 and TRBJ1-5; D remains ambiguous. This CDR3 contains 16 residues. V was cut by 1 base and J by 2 bases, with 12 bases left in between. CDR1 and CDR2 (germline): LNHDA, SQIVND (reference sequence). CDR3: CASSIGKAQRNQPQHF. The CDR3 DNA is TGTGCCAGTAGTATAGGAAAAGCGCAGCGCAATCAGCCCCAGCATTTT.

On this clone itself: A junction end diverges from the germline sequence, so it may reflect a read error. The DNA for the CDR3 is TGTGCCAGCAGTATATCCGGGACACAAGAGACCCAGTACTTC. It translates to CASSISGTQETQYF. The chain carries TRBV27 and TRBJ2-5; D may be TRBD1 (6 bases). CDR3 length equals 14 residues. CDR1 and CDR2 (germline): MNHEY, SMNVEV (reference sequence).

The table lists this clone with a few counts. V usage is TRBV29-1 and J usage is TRBJ2-2; 9 bases map to TRBD2. CDR1 is SQVTM and CDR2 is ANQGSEA in the germline V gene. This CDR3 contains 15 residues. V shed 6 bases, J shed 0 bases, and the junction held 5 bases outside the gene matches. The CDR3: CSVLGLAPNTGELFF. CDR3 DNA: TGCAGCGTACTAGGACTAGCGCCGAACACCGGGGAGCTGTTTTTT.

The V call is TRBV2, the J call TRBJ2-2, with D perhaps matching TRBD1 (6 bases). This CDR3 is built from 15 residues. Germline V CDR1 and CDR2: SNHLY, FYNNEI. Trimming pared 7 bases from V and 6 bases from J, leaving 18 bases between. The CDR3 DNA is TGTGCCAGCAAAAAAAGGGGGTTGGAGTCCGGGGAGCTGTTTTTT. It codes for CASKKRGLESGELFF.

The chain has TRBV4-2 and TRBJ2-2; tentative D call: TRBD1 (6 bases). This CDR3 has 15 amino acids. Germline loops: CDR1 LGHNA, CDR2 YNFKEQ. Trimming pared 0 bases from V and 7 bases from J, leaving 12 bases between. The CDR3 DNA is TGTGCCAGCAGCCAAGAGGCCCAGGGGCGCGGGGAGCTGTTTTTT. It codes for CASSQEAQGRGELFF.

This clone was found once. The chain combines TRBV2 with TRBJ1-1; a weak D match, TRBD1 (5 bases). CDR3 length: 12 amino acids. V was pared by 8 bases and J by 3 bases, with 10 bases between. CDR1 is SNHLY, CDR2 FYNNEI, per germline. The CDR3 protein is CASQRGDTEAFF. CDR3 DNA: TGTGCCAGCCAGCGGGGGGACACTGAAGCTTTCTTT.

This clone was seen a handful of times. In DNA, the CDR3 is TGTGCCAGTAGTATAGTTGGGTACGACGAGCAGTACTTC. It yields the protein CASSIVGYDEQYF. This sequence joins TRBV19 and TRBJ2-7, with no clear D. There are 13 residues in the CDR3. The germline CDR1 and CDR2 sequences are LNHDA and SQIVND (reference sequence). V lost 1 base and J 5 bases, leaving 9 bases between the germline ends. Using reference TRBV19 and TRBJ2-7 for the parts outside the CDR3, the full variable domain is DGGITQSPKYLFRKEGQNVTLSCEQNLNHDAMYWYRQDPGQGLRLIYYSQIVNDFQKGDIAEGYSVSREKKESFPLTVTSAQKNPTAFYLCASSIVGYDEQYFGPGTRLTVT.

J is TRBJ1-6 and V is TRBV29-1; 9 nucleotides agree with TRBD1. The CDR3 covers 13 residues. Germline lookup yields CDR1 SQVTM and CDR2 ANQGSEA. After removal of 7 bases from V and 7 bases from J, the junction contained 5 bases not matched to a gene. The CDR3 here is CSARQGENSPLHF. The CDR3 nucleotides read TGCAGCGCGAGACAGGGGGAAAATTCACCCCTCCACTTT.

The genes are TRBV30 and TRBJ2-5, with TRBD1 matching 7 bases. The CDR3 runs 14 residues. Germline assignment: CDR1 GTSNPN and CDR2 SVGIG (reference sequence). J gave up 0 bases and V 4 bases, and 5 bases lay outside the gene matches. The CDR3 region has the DNA TGTGCCTGGATTCGGCAGGGGGACCAAGAGACCCAGTACTTC. Amino acids: CAWIRQGDQETQYF.

This chain joins TRBV4-2 and TRBJ2-1; 9 nucleotides align to TRBD1. Per germline, CDR1 LGHNA and CDR2 YNFKEQ. CDR3 length: 16 residues. With 2 bases clipped from V and 8 bases from J, the junction kept 10 bases outside the gene matches. The CDR3 region is CASSQQDRGAGYEQFF. CDR3 DNA: TGTGCCAGCAGCCAACAGGACAGGGGCGCTGGTTATGAGCAGTTCTTC.

The chain has TRBV4-1 and TRBJ2-5; D is perhaps TRBD2 (5 bases). Germline CDR1 MGHRA, CDR2 YSYEKL. CDR3 length equals 13 residues. Trimming shortened V by 2 bases and J by 4 bases, and 8 bases separated the two germline ends. CDR3 amino acids: CASSQREGETQYF. The CDR3 region has the DNA TGCGCCAGCAGCCAACGCGAGGGAGAGACCCAGTACTTC.

This clone was detected a few times. The gene calls are TRBV11-1 and TRBJ2-2; 7 bases are a match to TRBD1. CDR1 is SGHAT, CDR2 FQDESV, per germline (reference sequence). The CDR3 has 13 residues. V was pared by 8 bases and J by 3 bases, with 3 bases of the junction left unmatched. Here the CDR3 DNA reads TGTGCCAGCGGGCAGGGGGACACCGGGGAGCTGTTTTTT. Translating it yields CASGQGDTGELFF. Full variable domain (remainder filled in from reference TRBV11-1 and TRBJ2-2): EAEVAQSPRYKITEKSQAVAFWCDPISGHATLYWYRQILGQGPELLVQFQDESVVDDSQLPKDRFSAERLKGVDSTLKIQPAELGDSAMYLCASGQGDTGELFFGEGSRLTVL.

The chain uses TRBV7-9 and TRBJ1-2; TRBD1 matches 9 bases. The CDR3 extends over 15 amino acids. Germline CDR1 and CDR2: SEHNR and FQNEAQ (reference sequence). The V gene end was trimmed by 3 bases and the J gene end by 2 bases; junction bases not matched to a gene: 4. CDR3 DNA: TGTGCCAGCAGCTTCCCCGACAGGGGGAACTATGGCTACACCTTC. It translates to CASSFPDRGNYGYTF.

As DNA, the CDR3 is TGCAGCGCCCAAGCGGGGGGCACAGATACGCAGTATTTT. Its protein is CSAQAGGTDTQYF. The chain carries TRBV29-1 and TRBJ2-3; 8 bases are shared with TRBD2. The CDR3 spans 13 residues. With 7 bases clipped from V and 1 base from J, the junction kept 4 bases outside the gene matches. CDR1 SQVTM and CDR2 ANQGSEA come from the germline V gene.

There are a few counts of this clone. The chain has TRBV5-1 and TRBJ2-7; D is unresolved. From germline, CDR1 is SGHRS and CDR2 YFSETQ. This CDR3 has 13 residues. The V end was cut by 0 bases, the J end by 5 bases, with 9 bases between. The CDR3: CASSLEGSNEQYF. The CDR3 nucleotides are TGCGCCAGCAGCTTGGAGGGTAGTAACGAGCAGTACTTC.

This chain joins TRBV29-1 and TRBJ2-4; 11 bases are shared with TRBD1. Germline values: CDR1 SQVTM, CDR2 ANQGSEA. V trimming: 3 bases; J trimming: 9 bases; junction bases outside the gene matches: 1. This CDR3 is built from 12 residues. CDR3: CSVEGTGGIQYF. DNA of the CDR3: TGCAGCGTTGAGGGGACAGGGGGCATTCAGTACTTC.

A few counts support this clone. The chain is built from TRBV9 and TRBJ1-1; D is possibly TRBD1 (5 bases). CDR3 length equals 12 residues. The V gene's germline CDR1 is SGDLS and CDR2 YYNGEE. Trimming removed 4 bases from V and 4 bases from J, with 8 bases in between. The CDR3 here is CASSNRFTEAFF. In DNA, the CDR3 is TGTGCCAGCAGCAACAGGTTCACTGAAGCTTTCTTT.

The chain recombines TRBV23-1 with TRBJ2-5, with D hard to call. TRBV23-1 is flagged as an ORF with uncertain function. The CDR3 has 18 amino acids. V was shortened by 2 bases and J by 5 bases, with 24 bases between the two germline ends. The DNA for the CDR3 is TGCGCCAGCAGTCAACCACCCCCGGACGCCCGGAGCGTGGAGACCCAGTACTTC. It specifies CASSQPPPDARSVETQYF.

V and J are TRBV5-1 and TRBJ1-6, with 11 bases fitting TRBD1. The V gene end was trimmed by 2 bases and the J gene end by 5 bases; junction bases not matched to a gene: 9. CDR3 size: 18 residues. The germline CDR1 and CDR2 sequences are SGHRS and YFSETQ. CDR3 sequence: CASSLQDRGPFNNSPLHF. In DNA, the CDR3 is TGCGCCAGCAGCTTACAGGACAGGGGGCCCTTCAATAATTCACCCCTCCACTTT.